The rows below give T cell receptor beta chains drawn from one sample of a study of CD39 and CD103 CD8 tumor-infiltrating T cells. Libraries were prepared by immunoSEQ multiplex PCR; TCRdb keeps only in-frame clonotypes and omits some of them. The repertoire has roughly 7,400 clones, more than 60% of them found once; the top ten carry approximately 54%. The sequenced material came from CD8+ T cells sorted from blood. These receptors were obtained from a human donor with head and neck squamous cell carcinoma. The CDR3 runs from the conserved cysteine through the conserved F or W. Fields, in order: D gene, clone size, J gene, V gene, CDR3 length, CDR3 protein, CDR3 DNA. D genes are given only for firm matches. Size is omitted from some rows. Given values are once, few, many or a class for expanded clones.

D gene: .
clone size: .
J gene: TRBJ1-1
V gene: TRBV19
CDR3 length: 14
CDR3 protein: CASSEVEENTEAFF
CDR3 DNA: TGTGCCAGTAGTGAGGTGGAGGAAAACACTGAAGCTTTCTTT

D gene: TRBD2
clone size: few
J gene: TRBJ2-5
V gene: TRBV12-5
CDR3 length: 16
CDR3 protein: CASGPELAGLQETQYF
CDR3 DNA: TGTGCTAGTGGACCCGAACTAGCGGGGCTGCAAGAGACCCAGTACTTC

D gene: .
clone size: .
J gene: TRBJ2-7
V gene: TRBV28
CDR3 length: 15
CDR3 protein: CASSFGPRGTYEQYF
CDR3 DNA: TGTGCCAGCAGTTTCGGCCCCCGGGGAACCTACGAGCAGTACTTC

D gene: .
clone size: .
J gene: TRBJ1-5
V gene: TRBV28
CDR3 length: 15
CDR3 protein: CASSLFGISNQPQHF
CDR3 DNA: TGTGCCAGCAGTTTATTTGGGATAAGCAATCAGCCCCAGCATTTT

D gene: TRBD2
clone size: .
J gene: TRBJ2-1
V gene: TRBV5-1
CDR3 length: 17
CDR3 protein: CASSLAASGGLGDEQFF
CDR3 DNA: TGCGCCAGCAGCTTGGCCGCGAGCGGGGGGTTGGGGGATGAGCAGTTCTTC

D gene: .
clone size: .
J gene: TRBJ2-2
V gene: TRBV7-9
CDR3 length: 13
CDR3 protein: CATLLRLNGELFF
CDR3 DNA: TGTGCCACCCTCCTGAGGTTAAACGGGGAGCTGTTTTTT

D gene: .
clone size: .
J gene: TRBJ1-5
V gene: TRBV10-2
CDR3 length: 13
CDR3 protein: CASSEREFQPQHF
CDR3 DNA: TGCGCCAGCAGTGAGCGGGAATTCCAGCCCCAGCATTTT

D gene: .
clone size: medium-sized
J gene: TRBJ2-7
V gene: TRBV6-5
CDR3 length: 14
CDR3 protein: CASSYHGETPEQYF
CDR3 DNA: TGTGCCAGCAGCTACCACGGCGAAACACCCGAGCAGTACTTC

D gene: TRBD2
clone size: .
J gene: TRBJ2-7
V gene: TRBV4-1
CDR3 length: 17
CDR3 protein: CASSQGILAGATYEQYF
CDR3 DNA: TGCGCCAGCAGCCAAGGGATTCTAGCGGGGGCCACCTACGAGCAGTACTTC

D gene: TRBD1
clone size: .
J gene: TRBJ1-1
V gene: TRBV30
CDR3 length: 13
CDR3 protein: CAGTRGGLTEAFF
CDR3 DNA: TGTGCCGGAACCAGGGGGGGCCTCACTGAAGCTTTCTTT

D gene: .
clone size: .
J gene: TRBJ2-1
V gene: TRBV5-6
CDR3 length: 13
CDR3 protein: CASSFTGDNEQFF
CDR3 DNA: TGTGCCAGCAGCTTTACAGGAGACAATGAGCAGTTCTTC